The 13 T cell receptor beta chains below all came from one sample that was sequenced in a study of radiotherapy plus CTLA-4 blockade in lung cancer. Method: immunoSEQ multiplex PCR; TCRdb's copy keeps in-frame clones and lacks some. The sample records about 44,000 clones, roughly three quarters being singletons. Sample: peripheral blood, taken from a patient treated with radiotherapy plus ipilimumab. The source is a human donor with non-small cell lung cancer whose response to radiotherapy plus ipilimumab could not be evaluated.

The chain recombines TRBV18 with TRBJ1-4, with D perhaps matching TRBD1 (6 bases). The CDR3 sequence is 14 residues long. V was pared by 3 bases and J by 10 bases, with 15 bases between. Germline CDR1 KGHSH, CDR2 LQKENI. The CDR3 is CASSPPDRPGKLFF. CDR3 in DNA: TGTGCCAGCTCACCCCCCGACAGGCCAGGAAAACTGTTTTTT.

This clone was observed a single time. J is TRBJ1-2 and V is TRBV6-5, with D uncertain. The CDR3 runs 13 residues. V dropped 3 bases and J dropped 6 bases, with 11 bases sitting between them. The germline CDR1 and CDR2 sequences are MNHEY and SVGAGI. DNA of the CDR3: TGTGCCAGCAGTTATTTAAGACGGGATGGCTACACCTTC. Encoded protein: CASSYLRRDGYTF.

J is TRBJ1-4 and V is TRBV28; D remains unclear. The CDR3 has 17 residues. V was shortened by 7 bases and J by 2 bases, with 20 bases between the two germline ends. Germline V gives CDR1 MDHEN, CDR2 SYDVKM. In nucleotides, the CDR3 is TGTGCCAGCAAGGAAGGCGAGGTGGTTGCGACTAATGAAAAACTGTTTTTT. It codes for CASKEGEVVATNEKLFF.

CDR3 DNA: TGTGCCAGCAGCCCAGGCGGGAGGCATTCGGGGGAGCAGTACTTC. Translated: CASSPGGRHSGEQYF. The chain joins TRBV6-6 to TRBJ2-7; 8 bases agree with TRBD2. The V gene end was trimmed by 6 bases and the J gene end by 7 bases; junction bases not matched to a gene: 14. The CDR3 contains 15 residues. Germline V gives CDR1 MNHNY, CDR2 SVGAGI (reference sequence).

The CDR3 reads CAARQGALETQYF. CDR3 nucleotides: TGTGCCGCGAGACAGGGGGCTCTGGAGACCCAGTACTTC. The rearrangement links TRBV30 to TRBJ2-5; 10 nucleotides agree with TRBD1. The V gene's germline CDR1 is GTSNPN and CDR2 SVGIG (reference sequence). V gave up 8 bases and J gave up 5 bases; unmatched junction bases: 8. The CDR3 is 13 residues long.

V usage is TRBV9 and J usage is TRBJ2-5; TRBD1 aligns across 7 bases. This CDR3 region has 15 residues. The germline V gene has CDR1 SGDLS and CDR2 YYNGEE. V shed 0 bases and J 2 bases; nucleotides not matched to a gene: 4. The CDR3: CASSVVGGAQETQYF. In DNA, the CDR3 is TGTGCCAGCAGCGTAGTAGGGGGCGCACAAGAGACCCAGTACTTC.

The DNA of the CDR3 is TGTGCCAGCAGGGGACAGGGGGCAGGGGCCGGGGAGCTGTTTTTT. This translates into CASRGQGAGAGELFF. This rearrangement joins TRBV2 to TRBJ2-2, with TRBD1 matching over 12 bases. The CDR3 has 15 amino acids. With 6 bases clipped from V and 6 bases from J, the junction kept 5 bases outside the gene matches. CDR1 and CDR2 from the germline V gene are SNHLY and FYNNEI.

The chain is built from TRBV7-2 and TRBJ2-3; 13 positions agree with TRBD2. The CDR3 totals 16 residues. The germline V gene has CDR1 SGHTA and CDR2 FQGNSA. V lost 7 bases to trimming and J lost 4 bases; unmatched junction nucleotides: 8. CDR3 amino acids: CASTRTSGSIADTQYF. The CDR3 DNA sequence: TGTGCCAGCACGAGGACTAGCGGGAGTATCGCAGATACGCAGTATTTT.

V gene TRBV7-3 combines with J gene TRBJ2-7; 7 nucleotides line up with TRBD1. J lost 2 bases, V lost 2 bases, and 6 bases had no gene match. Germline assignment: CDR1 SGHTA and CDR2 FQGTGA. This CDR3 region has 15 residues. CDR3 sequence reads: CASSLGPGGTYEQYF. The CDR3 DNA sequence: TGTGCCAGCAGCTTAGGTCCAGGGGGAACCTACGAGCAGTACTTC.

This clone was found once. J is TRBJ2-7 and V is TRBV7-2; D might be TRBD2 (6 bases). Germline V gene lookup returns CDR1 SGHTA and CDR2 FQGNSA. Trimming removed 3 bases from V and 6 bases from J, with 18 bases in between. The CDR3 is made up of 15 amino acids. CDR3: CASSFAGLATAEQYF. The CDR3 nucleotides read TGTGCCAGCAGCTTCGCGGGGCTAGCGACCGCCGAGCAGTACTTC.

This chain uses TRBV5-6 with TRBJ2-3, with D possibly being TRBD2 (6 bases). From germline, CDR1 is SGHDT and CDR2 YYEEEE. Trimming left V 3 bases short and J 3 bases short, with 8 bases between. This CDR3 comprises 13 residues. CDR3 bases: TGTGCCAGCAGCTCCGGGACTACAGATACGCAGTATTTT. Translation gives CASSSGTTDTQYF.

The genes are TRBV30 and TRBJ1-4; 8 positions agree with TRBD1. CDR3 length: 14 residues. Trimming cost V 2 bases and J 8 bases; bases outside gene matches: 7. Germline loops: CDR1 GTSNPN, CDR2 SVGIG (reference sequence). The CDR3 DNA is TGTGCCTGGAGTAAGACAGGGGTCAGAGAAAAACTGTTTTTT. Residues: CAWSKTGVREKLFF. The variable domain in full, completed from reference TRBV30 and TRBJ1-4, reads SQTIHQWPATLVQPVGSPLSLECTVEGTSNPNLYWYRQAAGRGLQLLFYSVGIGQISSEVPQNLSASRPQDRQFILSSKKLLLSDSGFYLCAWSKTGVREKLFFGSGTQLSVL.

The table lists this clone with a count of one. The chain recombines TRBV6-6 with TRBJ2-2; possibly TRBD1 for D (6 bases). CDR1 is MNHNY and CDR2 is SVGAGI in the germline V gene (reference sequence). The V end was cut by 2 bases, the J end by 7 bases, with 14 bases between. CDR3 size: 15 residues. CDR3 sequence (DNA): TGTGCCAGCAGTTACCCGAACAGGGCTGTCGGGGAGCTGTTTTTT. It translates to CASSYPNRAVGELFF.